These T cell receptor beta chains were read from a single sample in a study of siplizumab effects on memory and regulatory T cells. Assay used: immunoSEQ multiplex PCR; TCRdb lists only in-frame clones, some missing. The table includes some 40,000 clones, 89% detected once. The sample consisted of naive CD4+ T cells sorted from blood. These receptors came from a human donor in good health. Both conserved end residues are part of each CDR3. A D gene is named only where the DNA matches it firmly. Clone size is shown for a subset of rows, as once, few, many or a class of expanded clone.

d_call: NA
j_call: TRBJ1-2
clone_size: NA
v_call: TRBV18
cdr3_nt: TGTGCCAGCTCACCGGGACGTATAAACTATGGCTACACCTTC
cdr3_aa: CASSPGRINYGYTF

d_call: NA
j_call: TRBJ2-5
clone_size: NA
v_call: TRBV5-1
cdr3_nt: TGCGCCAGCAGCCAACTAAAAGAGACCCAGTACTTC
cdr3_aa: CASSQLKETQYF

d_call: TRBD1
j_call: TRBJ2-7
clone_size: NA
v_call: TRBV19
cdr3_nt: TGTGCCACCGGCACCGGGACAGTTAAAACCTACGAGCAGTACTTC
cdr3_aa: CATGTGTVKTYEQYF

d_call: NA
j_call: TRBJ2-1
clone_size: NA
v_call: TRBV21-1
cdr3_nt: TGTGCCAGCAGCAAAGGGACAGGCTACATTTACAATGAGCAGTTCTTC
cdr3_aa: CASSKGTGYIYNEQFF

d_call: NA
j_call: TRBJ2-2
clone_size: NA
v_call: TRBV5-1
cdr3_nt: TGCGCCAGCAGCTTGGAACCCGGGTCCACCGGGGAGCTGTTTTTT
cdr3_aa: CASSLEPGSTGELFF

d_call: TRBD1
j_call: TRBJ2-6
clone_size: NA
v_call: TRBV30
cdr3_nt: TGTGCCTGGAGTGTAGGTTATGCCTGGGCAGGGGGCTTTGGGGCCAACGTCCTGACTTTC
cdr3_aa: CAWSVGYAWAGGFGANVLTF

d_call: NA
j_call: TRBJ2-6
clone_size: NA
v_call: TRBV5-1
cdr3_nt: TGCGCCAGCGAATTAGGTGGATTCCCTGGGGCCAACGTCCTGACTTTC
cdr3_aa: CASELGGFPGANVLTF

d_call: TRBD1
j_call: TRBJ2-7
clone_size: once
v_call: TRBV7-9
cdr3_nt: TGTGCCAGCAGCTTAGTCCCGGGACAGGGGGGCTACGAGCAGTACTTC
cdr3_aa: CASSLVPGQGGYEQYF

d_call: TRBD2
j_call: TRBJ2-1
clone_size: NA
v_call: TRBV5-4
cdr3_nt: TGTGCCAGCAGCTCCGGGACTAGCGGAAACAATGAGCAGTTCTTC
cdr3_aa: CASSSGTSGNNEQFF

d_call: NA
j_call: TRBJ2-7
clone_size: NA
v_call: TRBV12-5
cdr3_nt: TGTGCTAGTGGTTTGGTAAGGATGGACGAGCAGTACTTC
cdr3_aa: CASGLVRMDEQYF

d_call: NA
j_call: TRBJ1-3
clone_size: NA
v_call: TRBV13
cdr3_nt: TGTGCCAGCAGCTTAGGTGGTGGGACTGGAAACACCATATATTTT
cdr3_aa: CASSLGGGTGNTIYF

d_call: NA
j_call: TRBJ1-1
clone_size: NA
v_call: TRBV15
cdr3_nt: TGTGCCACCAGCAGCCTAGACAAGAACACTGAAGCTTTCTTT
cdr3_aa: CATSSLDKNTEAFF

d_call: NA
j_call: TRBJ1-5
clone_size: NA
v_call: TRBV5-6
cdr3_nt: TGTGCCAGCAGCGGAGGTGGGTATCGCAATCAGCCCCAGCATTTT
cdr3_aa: CASSGGGYRNQPQHF

d_call: NA
j_call: TRBJ2-3
clone_size: NA
v_call: TRBV4-1
cdr3_nt: TGCGCCAGCAGCCAAGTAGAGATCGGGGGACCCCCTAGAGGGCGTAGCACAGATACGCAGTATTTT
cdr3_aa: CASSQVEIGGPPRGRSTDTQYF

d_call: TRBD2
j_call: TRBJ2-5
clone_size: NA
v_call: TRBV6-5
cdr3_nt: TGTGCCAGCAGCCACGGGGGGGCGGGGACCCAGTACTTC
cdr3_aa: CASSHGGAGTQYF

d_call: NA
j_call: TRBJ2-5
clone_size: NA
v_call: TRBV10-3
cdr3_nt: TGTGCCATCAGTGAGTCGACTTGGGCACCGCAAGAGACCCAGTACTTC
cdr3_aa: CAISESTWAPQETQYF

d_call: NA
j_call: TRBJ1-1
clone_size: NA
v_call: TRBV9
cdr3_nt: TGTGCCAGCAGCGTAACGCAGGGCGGCACTGAAGCTTTCTTT
cdr3_aa: CASSVTQGGTEAFF

d_call: NA
j_call: TRBJ1-6
clone_size: NA
v_call: TRBV6-5
cdr3_nt: TGTGCCAGCAGTGACGGCCATAATTCACCCCTCCACTTT
cdr3_aa: CASSDGHNSPLHF

d_call: TRBD1
j_call: TRBJ2-5
clone_size: NA
v_call: TRBV7-6
cdr3_nt: TGTGCCAGCAGCGAGGGACAGGGTGTCTGGGAGACCCAGTACTTC
cdr3_aa: CASSEGQGVWETQYF

d_call: NA
j_call: TRBJ1-1
clone_size: few
v_call: TRBV20-1
cdr3_nt: TGCAGTGCCTACAGGAACACTGAAGCTTTCTTT
cdr3_aa: CSAYRNTEAFF

d_call: NA
j_call: TRBJ2-1
clone_size: NA
v_call: TRBV5-4
cdr3_nt: TGTGCCAGCAGCGGGCTACCCTCCTACAATGAGCAGTTCTTC
cdr3_aa: CASSGLPSYNEQFF

d_call: NA
j_call: TRBJ2-5
clone_size: NA
v_call: TRBV28
cdr3_nt: TGTGCCAGCAGTTTAGGGACGGAGACCCAGTACTTC
cdr3_aa: CASSLGTETQYF

d_call: NA
j_call: TRBJ2-2
clone_size: NA
v_call: TRBV7-8
cdr3_nt: TGTGCCAGCAGCTTAGAACAGGGCCGTACCGGGGAGCTGTTTTTT
cdr3_aa: CASSLEQGRTGELFF

d_call: TRBD1
j_call: TRBJ2-1
clone_size: NA
v_call: TRBV7-3
cdr3_nt: TGTGCCAGCAGCCCTGGACAGGGAAACTACAATGAGCAGTTCTTC
cdr3_aa: CASSPGQGNYNEQFF

d_call: NA
j_call: TRBJ2-1
clone_size: NA
v_call: TRBV6-6
cdr3_nt: TGTGCCAGCAGGAGGACAGATTACTACAATGAGCAGTTCTTC
cdr3_aa: CASRRTDYYNEQFF

d_call: TRBD1
j_call: TRBJ2-7
clone_size: NA
v_call: TRBV11-2
cdr3_nt: TGTGCCAGCAGCACTGAACCCGGGACAGTGTCTAGAGAGCAGTACTTC
cdr3_aa: CASSTEPGTVSREQYF

d_call: TRBD2
j_call: TRBJ2-7
clone_size: NA
v_call: TRBV5-4
cdr3_nt: TGTGCCAGCAGCTTGGGTGGGCGGGGGGCCGACTACGAGCAGTACTTC
cdr3_aa: CASSLGGRGADYEQYF

d_call: NA
j_call: TRBJ2-7
clone_size: NA
v_call: TRBV27
cdr3_nt: TGTGCCAGCAGTTTAGCTCCGGGCCTAGCCTACGAGCAGTACTTC
cdr3_aa: CASSLAPGLAYEQYF

d_call: NA
j_call: TRBJ1-3
clone_size: NA
v_call: TRBV27
cdr3_nt: TGTGCCAGCAGTTCCACAGCCGGGACGGCTGGAAACACCATATATTTT
cdr3_aa: CASSSTAGTAGNTIYF

d_call: NA
j_call: TRBJ1-2
clone_size: NA
v_call: TRBV7-7
cdr3_nt: TGTGCTAGCAGCTTATGTCCAGGGGAAAGAGCTAACTATGGCTACACCTTC
cdr3_aa: CASSLCPGERANYGYTF

d_call: NA
j_call: TRBJ1-1
clone_size: NA
v_call: TRBV5-1
cdr3_nt: TGCGCCAGCAGCCTGGGACTTGGGCAGCAGGGCACTGAAGCTTTCTTT
cdr3_aa: CASSLGLGQQGTEAFF

d_call: NA
j_call: TRBJ2-3
clone_size: NA
v_call: TRBV19
cdr3_nt: TGTGCCAGTAGTATAAGGGCCCAACCAAGTACAGATACGCAGTATTTT
cdr3_aa: CASSIRAQPSTDTQYF

d_call: NA
j_call: TRBJ2-4
clone_size: NA
v_call: TRBV29-1
cdr3_nt: TGCAGCGTTGCGGGGTCGGCCAAAAACATTCAGTACTTC
cdr3_aa: CSVAGSAKNIQYF

d_call: NA
j_call: TRBJ2-2
clone_size: NA
v_call: TRBV10-3
cdr3_nt: TGTGCCATCAGTGAGTGGGCAGGGAACACCGGGGAGCTGTTTTTT
cdr3_aa: CAISEWAGNTGELFF

d_call: NA
j_call: TRBJ2-7
clone_size: NA
v_call: TRBV28
cdr3_nt: TGTGCCACCTACAGGACTACGCTGTTAGAGCAGTACTTC
cdr3_aa: CATYRTTLLEQYF

d_call: TRBD1
j_call: TRBJ2-2
clone_size: NA
v_call: TRBV7-2
cdr3_nt: TGTGCCAGCAGCTCGACAGGGGGCCACACCGGGGAGCTGTTTTTT
cdr3_aa: CASSSTGGHTGELFF

d_call: NA
j_call: TRBJ1-5
clone_size: few
v_call: TRBV18
cdr3_nt: TGTGCCAGCTTGGGGGGTGAGAATCAGCCCCAGCATTTT
cdr3_aa: CASLGGENQPQHF

d_call: TRBD1
j_call: TRBJ1-1
clone_size: NA
v_call: TRBV2
cdr3_nt: TGTGCCAAACAGGGGGCCATGAACACTGAAGCTTTCTTT
cdr3_aa: CAKQGAMNTEAFF

d_call: NA
j_call: TRBJ2-7
clone_size: NA
v_call: TRBV15
cdr3_nt: TGTGCCACCAGCAGTCCCAACATCGGACCTACCTACGAGCAGTACTTC
cdr3_aa: CATSSPNIGPTYEQYF

d_call: NA
j_call: TRBJ2-5
clone_size: NA
v_call: TRBV5-6
cdr3_nt: TGTGCCAGCGCCGACATGAAGGAGACCCAGTACTTC
cdr3_aa: CASADMKETQYF

d_call: NA
j_call: TRBJ1-3
clone_size: NA
v_call: TRBV5-8
cdr3_nt: TGTGCCAGCAGCTTTTCGCCGAGCTCTGGAAACACCATATATTTT
cdr3_aa: CASSFSPSSGNTIYF

d_call: NA
j_call: TRBJ2-5
clone_size: NA
v_call: TRBV6-5
cdr3_nt: TGTGCCAGCAGAGGGAATAACCAAGAGACCCAGTACTTC
cdr3_aa: CASRGNNQETQYF

d_call: NA
j_call: TRBJ2-3
clone_size: NA
v_call: TRBV19
cdr3_nt: TGTGCCAGTAGTATCCGCAGAAGCACAGATACGCAGTATTTT
cdr3_aa: CASSIRRSTDTQYF

d_call: NA
j_call: TRBJ1-1
clone_size: NA
v_call: TRBV7-8
cdr3_nt: TGTGCCAGCAGCGAAAACAGGGTAGGAGGCACTGAAGCTTTCTTT
cdr3_aa: CASSENRVGGTEAFF

d_call: NA
j_call: TRBJ1-2
clone_size: once
v_call: TRBV5-1
cdr3_nt: TGCGCCAGCAGCCCCCGCGAGGGTAGTGATGGCTACACCTTC
cdr3_aa: CASSPREGSDGYTF

d_call: NA
j_call: TRBJ2-6
clone_size: NA
v_call: TRBV27
cdr3_nt: TGTGCCAGCAGACAGGACTACTATGGGGCCAACGTCCTGACTTTC
cdr3_aa: CASRQDYYGANVLTF

d_call: TRBD1
j_call: TRBJ2-1
clone_size: NA
v_call: TRBV7-8
cdr3_nt: TGTGCCAGCAACAAACAGGGGCCCTTCCACAATGAGCAGTTCTTC
cdr3_aa: CASNKQGPFHNEQFF

d_call: TRBD1
j_call: TRBJ2-5
clone_size: once
v_call: TRBV5-1
cdr3_nt: TGCGCCAGCAGCGGGCGCCAGGGGGACGAACAAGAGACCCAGTACTTC
cdr3_aa: CASSGRQGDEQETQYF

d_call: NA
j_call: TRBJ2-3
clone_size: NA
v_call: TRBV5-1
cdr3_nt: TGCGCCAGTTATCTGCGGAGGGAAACCACAGATACGCAGTATTTT
cdr3_aa: CASYLRRETTDTQYF